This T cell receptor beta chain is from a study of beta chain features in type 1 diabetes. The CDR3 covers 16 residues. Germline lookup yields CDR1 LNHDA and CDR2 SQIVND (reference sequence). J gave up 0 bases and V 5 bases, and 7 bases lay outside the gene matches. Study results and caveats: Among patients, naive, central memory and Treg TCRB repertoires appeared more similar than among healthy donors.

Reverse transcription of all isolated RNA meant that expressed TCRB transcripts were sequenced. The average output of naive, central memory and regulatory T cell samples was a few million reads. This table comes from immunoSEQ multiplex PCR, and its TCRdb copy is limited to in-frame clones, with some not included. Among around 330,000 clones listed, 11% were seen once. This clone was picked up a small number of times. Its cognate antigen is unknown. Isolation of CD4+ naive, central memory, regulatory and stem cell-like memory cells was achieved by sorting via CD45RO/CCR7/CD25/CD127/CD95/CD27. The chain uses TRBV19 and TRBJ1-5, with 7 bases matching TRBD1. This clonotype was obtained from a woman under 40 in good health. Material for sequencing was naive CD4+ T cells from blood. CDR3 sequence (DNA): TGTGCCAGTAGTTTAAGGACAGGAAATAGCAATCAGCCCCAGCATTTT. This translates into CASSLRTGNSNQPQHF.